The sequence of this T cell receptor (beta chain) was determined in a study of blood T cell repertoires in COVID-19. Whole-study context: T cells, B-cell-depleted T cells, or PBMCs provided the cDNA or gDNA that served as material.

Data came from immunoSEQ multiplex PCR; TCRdb stores just in-frame clones and leaves some out. The sample gives 120,000 or so clones, more than 65% of which show up once; roughly 25% is in the top ten. This CDR3 has 15 residues. Germline assignment: CDR1 SGHRS and CDR2 YFSETQ. V was clipped by 0 bases and J by 4 bases; unmatched bases: 4. Input material: peripheral blood. This sequence originates from a human donor in a cohort sampled during active COVID-19. V is TRBV5-1 and J is TRBJ2-1, with TRBD2 identical over 7 bases. Here the CDR3 reads CASSLGSSGYNEQFF. The CDR3 DNA reads as TGCGCCAGCAGCTTGGGGTCTAGCGGATACAATGAGCAGTTCTTC.